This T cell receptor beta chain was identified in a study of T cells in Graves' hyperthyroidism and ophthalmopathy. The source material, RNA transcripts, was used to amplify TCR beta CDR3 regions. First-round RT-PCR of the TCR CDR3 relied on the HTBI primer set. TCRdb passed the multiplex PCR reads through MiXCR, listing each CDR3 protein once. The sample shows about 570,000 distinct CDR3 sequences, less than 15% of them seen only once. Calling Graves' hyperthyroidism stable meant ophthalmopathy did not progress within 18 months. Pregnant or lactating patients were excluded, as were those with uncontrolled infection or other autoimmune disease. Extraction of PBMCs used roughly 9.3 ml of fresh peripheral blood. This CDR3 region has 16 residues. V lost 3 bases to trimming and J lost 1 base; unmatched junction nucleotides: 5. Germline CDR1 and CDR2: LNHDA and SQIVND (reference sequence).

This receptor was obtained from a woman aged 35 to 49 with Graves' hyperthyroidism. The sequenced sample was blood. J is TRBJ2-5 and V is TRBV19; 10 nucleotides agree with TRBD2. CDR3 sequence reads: CASSMVLAGPQETQYF. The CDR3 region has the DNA TGTGCCAGTAGTATGGTACTAGCGGGACCCCAAGAGACCCAGTACTTC.